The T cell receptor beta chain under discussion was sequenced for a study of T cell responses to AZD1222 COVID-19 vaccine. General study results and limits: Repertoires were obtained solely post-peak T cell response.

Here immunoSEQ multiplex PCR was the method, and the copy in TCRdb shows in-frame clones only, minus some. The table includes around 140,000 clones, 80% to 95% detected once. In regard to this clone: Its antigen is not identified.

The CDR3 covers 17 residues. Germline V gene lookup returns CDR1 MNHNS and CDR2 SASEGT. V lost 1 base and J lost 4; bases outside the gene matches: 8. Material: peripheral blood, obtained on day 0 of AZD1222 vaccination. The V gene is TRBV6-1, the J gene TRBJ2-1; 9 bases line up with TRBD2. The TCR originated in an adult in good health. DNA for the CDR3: TGTGCCAGCAGTGAAGTCCCGACTAGCGGTTCTTACAATGAGCAGTTCTTC. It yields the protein CASSEVPTSGSYNEQFF.